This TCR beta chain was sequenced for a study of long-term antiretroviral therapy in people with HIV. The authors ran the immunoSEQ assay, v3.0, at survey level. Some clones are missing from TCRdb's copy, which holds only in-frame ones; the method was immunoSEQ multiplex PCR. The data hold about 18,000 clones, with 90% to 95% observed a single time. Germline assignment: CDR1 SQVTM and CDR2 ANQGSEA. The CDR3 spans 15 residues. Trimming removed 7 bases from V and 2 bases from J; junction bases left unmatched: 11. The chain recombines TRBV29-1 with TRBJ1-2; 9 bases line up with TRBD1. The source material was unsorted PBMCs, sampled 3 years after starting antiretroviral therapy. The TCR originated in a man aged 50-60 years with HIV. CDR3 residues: CSAASTGQGNYGYTF. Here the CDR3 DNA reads TGCAGCGCCGCTTCTACCGGACAGGGGAACTATGGCTACACCTTC.